This TCR beta chain is from a study of blood T cells in healthy people across ages. Study-level findings and limits: Underestimates were what the diversity estimates from one million T cells were considered to be.

This CDR3 is built from 14 residues. Germline CDR1 and CDR2: MNHNY and SVGAGI (reference sequence). Trimming removed 5 bases from V and 1 base from J; junction bases left unmatched: 4. Using a J-beta primer mix together with a sample-barcoded 5' primer, a second PCR was run for roughly 6 to 12 cycles. TCRdb reprocessed the 5' RACE reads with MiXCR, giving one entry per CDR3 protein. The table records more than 900,000 distinct CDR3 sequences, just under 30% of them present only once. As for this clonotype: As yet, its antigen is unknown.

This sample was also put to use in a study of T cells of mothers and their children. That paper notes: Persistent microchimeric T cell clones were not found at ~100 per million sensitivity.

This sequence joins TRBV6-6 and TRBJ1-1, with 7 positions matching TRBD1. This receptor was obtained from a woman between 35 and 50 years old in good health. What was sequenced was blood. The CDR3 sequence is CASSKTGPNTEAFF. In nucleotides, the CDR3 is TGTGCCAGCAGTAAGACAGGGCCGAACACTGAAGCTTTCTTT.